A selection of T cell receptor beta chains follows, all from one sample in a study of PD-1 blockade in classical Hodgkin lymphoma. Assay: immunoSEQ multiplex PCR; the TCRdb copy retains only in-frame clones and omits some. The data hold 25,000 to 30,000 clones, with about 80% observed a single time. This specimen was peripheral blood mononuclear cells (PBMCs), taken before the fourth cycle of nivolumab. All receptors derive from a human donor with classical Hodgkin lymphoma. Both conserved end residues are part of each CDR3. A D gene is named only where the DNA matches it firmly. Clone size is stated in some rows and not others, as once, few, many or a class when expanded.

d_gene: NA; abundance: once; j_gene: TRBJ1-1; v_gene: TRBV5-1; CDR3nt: TGCGCCAGCAGACAAGATAGCAACACTGAAGCTTTCTTT; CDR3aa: CASRQDSNTEAFF
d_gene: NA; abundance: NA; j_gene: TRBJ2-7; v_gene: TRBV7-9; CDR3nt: TGTGCCAGCAGTCGGGGATACGAGCAGTACTTC; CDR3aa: CASSRGYEQYF
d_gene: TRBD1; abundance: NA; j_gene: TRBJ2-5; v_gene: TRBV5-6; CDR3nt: TGTGCCAGCAGCTGGAGGGAAAGGGACAGGTTTCAAGAGACCCAGTACTTC; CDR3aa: CASSWRERDRFQETQYF
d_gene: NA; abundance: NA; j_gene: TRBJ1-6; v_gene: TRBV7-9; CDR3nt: TGTGCCAGCAGCTTAGCGGGGGGGCAACACAATTCACCCCTCCACTTT; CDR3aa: CASSLAGGQHNSPLHF
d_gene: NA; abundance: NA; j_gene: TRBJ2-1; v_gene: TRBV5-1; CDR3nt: TGCGCCAGCAGCCCTGGGGTAGTTATTCATGAGCAGTTCTTC; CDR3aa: CASSPGVVIHEQFF
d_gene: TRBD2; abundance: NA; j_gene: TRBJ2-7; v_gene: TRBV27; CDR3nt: TGTGCCAGCAGTTTGCGGAGAATAGCGGGAGGGATACGCTCCTACGAGCAGTACTTC; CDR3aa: CASSLRRIAGGIRSYEQYF
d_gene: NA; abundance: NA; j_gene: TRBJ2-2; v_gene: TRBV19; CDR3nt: TGTGCCAGTAGTATTGGAGGGTCGAACACCGGGGAGCTGTTTTTT; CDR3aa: CASSIGGSNTGELFF
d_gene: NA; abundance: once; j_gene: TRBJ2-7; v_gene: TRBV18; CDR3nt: TGTGCCAGCTCACTAAGTGTGACGGGCGAGCAGTACTTC; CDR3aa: CASSLSVTGEQYF
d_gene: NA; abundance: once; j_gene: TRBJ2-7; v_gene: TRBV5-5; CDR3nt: TGTGCCAGCAGCTTGGCACAGGGATGGGGCTCCTACGAGCAGTACTTC; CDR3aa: CASSLAQGWGSYEQYF
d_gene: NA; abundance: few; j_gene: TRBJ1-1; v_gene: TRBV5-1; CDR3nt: TGCGCCAGCGGGGGACATTTGAACACTGAAGCTTTCTTT; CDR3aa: CASGGHLNTEAFF
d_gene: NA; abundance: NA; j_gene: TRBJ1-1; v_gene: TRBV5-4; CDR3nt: TGTGCCAGCAGCTTTCAATATAGCACTGAAGCTTTCTTT; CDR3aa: CASSFQYSTEAFF
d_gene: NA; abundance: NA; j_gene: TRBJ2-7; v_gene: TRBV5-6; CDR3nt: TGTGCCAGCAGCTTCGTTGACACCTCCTACGAGCAGTACTTC; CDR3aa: CASSFVDTSYEQYF
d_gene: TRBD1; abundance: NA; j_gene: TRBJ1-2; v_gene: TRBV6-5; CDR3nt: TGTGCCAGCTGCCGGGGACAGCGCTATGGCTACACCTTC; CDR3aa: CASCRGQRYGYTF
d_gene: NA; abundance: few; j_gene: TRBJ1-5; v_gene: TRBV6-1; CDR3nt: TGTGCCAGCAGAGTAAGTCGGGATAGCAATCAGCCCCAGCATTTT; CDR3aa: CASRVSRDSNQPQHF
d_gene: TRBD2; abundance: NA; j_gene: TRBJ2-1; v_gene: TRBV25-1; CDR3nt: TGTGCCAGCAGTTCACGAACGGGACTAGCAGGGCACAATGAGCAGTTCTTC; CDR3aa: CASSSRTGLAGHNEQFF
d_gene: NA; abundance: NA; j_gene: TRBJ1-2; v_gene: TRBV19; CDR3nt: TGTGCCAGTAGTGGCGGCAGCCTCCCTAACGGCTACACCTTC; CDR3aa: CASSGGSLPNGYTF
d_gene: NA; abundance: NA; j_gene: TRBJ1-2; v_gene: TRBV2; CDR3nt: TGTGCCAGCAGTAGGATGACAGCCCTCTATGGCTACACCTTC; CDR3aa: CASSRMTALYGYTF
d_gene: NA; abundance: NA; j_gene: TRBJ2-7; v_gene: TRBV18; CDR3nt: TGTGCCAGCTCCGAGACCGGGACCGCAAACTCCTACGAGCAGTACTTC; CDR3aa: CASSETGTANSYEQYF
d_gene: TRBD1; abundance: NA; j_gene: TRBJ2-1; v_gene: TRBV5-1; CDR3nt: TGCGCCAGCAGCTTGGGGACAGGGGGAGATGAGCAGTTCTTC; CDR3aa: CASSLGTGGDEQFF
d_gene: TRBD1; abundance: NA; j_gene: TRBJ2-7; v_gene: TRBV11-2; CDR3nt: TGTGCCAGCAGCACCTCAGGGGGCGAGCAGTACTTC; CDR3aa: CASSTSGGEQYF
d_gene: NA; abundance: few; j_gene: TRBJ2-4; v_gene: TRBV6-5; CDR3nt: TGTGCCAGCAGTTACTCTCAGGGCCTCGGGGACATTCAGTACTTC; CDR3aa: CASSYSQGLGDIQYF
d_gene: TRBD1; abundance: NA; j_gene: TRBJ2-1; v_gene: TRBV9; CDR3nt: TGTGCCAGCAGCGTAGAGGCAGGGGGCAATGAGCAGTTCTTC; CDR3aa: CASSVEAGGNEQFF
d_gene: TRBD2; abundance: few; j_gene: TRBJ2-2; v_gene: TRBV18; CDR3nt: TGTGCCAGCTCACCAAGCCGGGGACTAGCGGGAGTCGGTACCGGGGAGCTGTTTTTT; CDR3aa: CASSPSRGLAGVGTGELFF
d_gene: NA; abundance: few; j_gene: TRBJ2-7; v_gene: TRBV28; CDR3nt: TGTGCCAGCAGGGCTACAGGGGGGGTCCCCTACGAGCAGTACTTC; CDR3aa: CASRATGGVPYEQYF
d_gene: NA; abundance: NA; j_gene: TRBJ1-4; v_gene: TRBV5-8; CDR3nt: TGTGCCAGCAGCCGAAATGAAAAACTGTTTTTT; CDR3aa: CASSRNEKLFF
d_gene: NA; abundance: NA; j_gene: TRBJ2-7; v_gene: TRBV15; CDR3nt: TGTGCCACCAGCAGAGGGCTGGGGGGCTACGAGCAGTACTTC; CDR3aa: CATSRGLGGYEQYF
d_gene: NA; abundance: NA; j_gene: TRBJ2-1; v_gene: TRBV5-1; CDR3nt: TGCGCCAGCAGCTTATTAGGGAGTGGCGATGAGCAGTTCTTC; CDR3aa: CASSLLGSGDEQFF
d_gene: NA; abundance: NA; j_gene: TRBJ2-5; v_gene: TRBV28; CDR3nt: TGTGCCAGCAGTGACCAAGAGACCCAGTACTTC; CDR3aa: CASSDQETQYF
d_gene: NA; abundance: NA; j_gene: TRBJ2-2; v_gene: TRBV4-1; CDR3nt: TGCGCCAGCAGCCCCCCCAGGGAAATCGCGAACACCGGGGAGCTGTTTTTT; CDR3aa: CASSPPREIANTGELFF
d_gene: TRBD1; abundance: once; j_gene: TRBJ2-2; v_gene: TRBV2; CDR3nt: TGTGCCTCGGGACAGGCGAACACCGGGGAGCTGTTTTTT; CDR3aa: CASGQANTGELFF